This T cell receptor beta chain is drawn from a study of beta chain features in type 1 diabetes. Broader study findings: For patients and controls alike, PCR might favor shorter templates to the same degree. TCRB CDR3s were moderately but significantly shorter in Type 1 diabetes patients in all four CD4+ subsets. Among type 1 diabetes patients, VDJ junctions had fewer insertions and more deletions.

Expressed TCRB transcripts were sequenced after all isolated RNA was converted to cDNA. Assay: immunoSEQ multiplex PCR; the TCRdb copy retains only in-frame clones and omits some. The repertoire includes 300,000 to 350,000 clones, over 7% of them detected once, and 0.9% to 1.1% sits in the top ten. As regards this clone: The antigen is undetermined.

Trimming removed 0 bases at V and 11 bases at J, with 16 bases between. This CDR3 spans 15 amino acids. The germline gives CDR1 MNHEY, CDR2 SVGAGI. Sequencing input: central memory CD4+ T cells from blood. V usage is TRBV6-5 and J usage is TRBJ1-4; D gene unclear. The receptor's source is a man younger than 40 with type 1 diabetes. The CDR3 region has the DNA TGTGCCAGCAGTTACTCCCTTCAAGAGCAGTGGAAACTGTTTTTT. It is translated as CASSYSLQEQWKLFF.